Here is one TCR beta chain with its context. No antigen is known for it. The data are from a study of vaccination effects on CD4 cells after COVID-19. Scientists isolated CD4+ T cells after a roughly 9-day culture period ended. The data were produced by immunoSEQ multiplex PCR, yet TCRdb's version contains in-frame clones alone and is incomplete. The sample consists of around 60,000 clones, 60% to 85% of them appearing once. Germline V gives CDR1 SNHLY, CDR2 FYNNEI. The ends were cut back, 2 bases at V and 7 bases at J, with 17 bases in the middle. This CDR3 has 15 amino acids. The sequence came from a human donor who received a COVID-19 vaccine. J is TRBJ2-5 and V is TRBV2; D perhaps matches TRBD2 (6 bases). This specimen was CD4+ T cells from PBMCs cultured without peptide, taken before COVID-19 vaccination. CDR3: CASSEITGGAGTQYF. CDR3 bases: TGTGCCAGCAGTGAAATAACTGGCGGAGCGGGGACCCAGTACTTC.